Following are 30 T cell receptor beta chains from one sample sequenced in a study of cytomegalovirus exposure and HLA in healthy donors. The PCR employed 60 Vbeta primers together with 13 Jbeta primers. Measured with immunoSEQ multiplex PCR; TCRdb has only the in-frame clones, and not every one. This sample has about 170,000 clones, with roughly 79% found just once. The sequenced sample consisted of PBMCs. The origin of the receptors is a woman aged 25 to 39 in good health and CMV-seropositive.

The table lists this clone with a few counts. J is TRBJ2-1 and V is TRBV11-2, with TRBD1 as a possible D gene (6 bases). The V and J ends lost 5 bases and 3 bases respectively, with 14 bases between them. Germline assignment: CDR1 SGHAT and CDR2 FQNNGV. This CDR3 contains 15 residues. The CDR3 protein is CASSRRQALYNEQFF. The CDR3 coding sequence is TGTGCCAGCAGCCGCCGACAGGCCCTCTACAATGAGCAGTTCTTC. Variable domain in full (rest from reference TRBV11-2 and TRBJ2-1): EAGVAQSPRYKIIEKRQSVAFWCNPISGHATLYWYQQILGQGPKLLIQFQNNGVVDDSQLPKDRFSAERLKGVDSTLKIQPAKLEDSAVYLCASSRRQALYNEQFFGPGTRLTVL.

The rearrangement links TRBV7-2 to TRBJ2-4; D remains ambiguous. V dropped 5 bases and J dropped 0 bases, with 11 bases sitting between them. In germline, CDR1 is SGHTA, CDR2 FQGNSA. CDR3 length: 15 residues. CDR3 in DNA: TGTGCCAGCAGCAAGCGTACCTTAGCCAAAAACATTCAGTACTTC. As protein: CASSKRTLAKNIQYF.

The chain couples TRBV10-3 to TRBJ1-1; TRBD1 is a possible D gene (5 bases). The germline gives CDR1 ENHRY, CDR2 SYGVKD. The CDR3 sequence is 13 residues long. V dropped 10 bases and J dropped 1 base, with 13 bases sitting between them. CDR3: CASHRRGNTEAFF. The CDR3 coding sequence is TGTGCCAGCCATCGGAGGGGGAACACTGAAGCTTTCTTT.

The chain couples TRBV5-1 to TRBJ2-2; 12 bases are a match to TRBD1. This CDR3 has 15 amino acids. With 4 bases clipped from V and 7 bases from J, the junction kept 5 bases outside the gene matches. CDR1 is SGHRS and CDR2 is YFSETQ in the germline V gene. The CDR3 here is CASSLGQGAFGELFF. Here the CDR3 DNA reads TGCGCCAGCAGCCTGGGACAGGGGGCTTTCGGGGAGCTGTTTTTT. The full variable domain, with the rest looked up from reference TRBV5-1 and TRBJ2-2, is KAGVTQTPRYLIKTRGQQVTLSCSPISGHRSVSWYQQTPGQGLQFLFEYFSETQRNKGNFPGRFSGRQFSNSRSEMNVSTLELGDSALYLCASSLGQGAFGELFFGEGSRLTVL.

The chain employs TRBV5-1 and TRBJ2-5; 11 nucleotides match TRBD2. CDR1 is SGHRS, CDR2 YFSETQ, per germline. The J segment lost 5 bases and the V segment lost 4 bases, leaving 4 bases of the junction unmatched. This CDR3 region has 14 residues. The DNA for the CDR3 is TGCGCCAGCAGCGACGCTAGCGGGGGGGAGACCCAGTACTTC. The encoded protein is CASSDASGGETQYF.

The J gene is TRBJ2-5, the V gene TRBV6-1; 10 bases map to TRBD2. The CDR3 is made up of 14 amino acids. Germline loops: CDR1 MNHNS, CDR2 SASEGT. V shed 7 bases, J shed 11 bases, and the junction held 13 bases outside the gene matches. CDR3 bases: TGTGCCAGCATAGTAGCGGGGGGTACAGGTGAGCAGTACTTC. Translated, it gives CASIVAGGTGEQYF.

The chain joins TRBV10-3 to TRBJ1-5, with D possibly matching TRBD1 (5 bases). There are 14 residues in the CDR3. Trimming shortened V by 3 bases and J by 4 bases, and 10 bases separated the two germline ends. Germline values: CDR1 ENHRY, CDR2 SYGVKD. The CDR3 bases are TGTGCCATCAGTGAACACAGGCAAAATCAGCCCCAGCATTTT. It is translated as CAISEHRQNQPQHF.

The rearrangement joins TRBV4-1 to TRBJ2-3; the match to TRBD2 covers 7 bases. The CDR3 has 14 amino acids. Germline CDR1 reads MGHRA; CDR2 reads YSYEKL. Germline trimming cut 4 bases from V and 6 bases from J; bases unmatched to any gene: 7. CDR3 sequence (DNA): TGCGCCAGCAGCCCCTTATCGGGGGGTGATACGCAGTATTTT. It encodes CASSPLSGGDTQYF.

The gene calls are TRBV19 and TRBJ1-4; D call uncertain. Trimming cost V 6 bases and J 4 bases, with 12 bases left between them. The CDR3 sequence is 14 residues long. Germline CDR1 is LNHDA and CDR2 is SQIVND (reference sequence). CDR3 protein: CASRAPRGNEKLFF. The CDR3 DNA sequence: TGTGCCAGTAGAGCACCAAGAGGTAATGAAAAACTGTTTTTT.

The gene calls are TRBV4-1 and TRBJ1-1; D perhaps matches TRBD1 (5 bases). The CDR3 covers 17 residues. Germline V gene sequence: CDR1 MGHRA, CDR2 YSYEKL. The germline V and J ends were trimmed by 5 bases and 4 bases, with 23 bases remaining between them. CDR3 in amino acids: CASSVQGRGSPGTEAFF. The CDR3 nucleotides read TGCGCCAGCAGCGTCCAAGGACGGGGGAGCCCGGGCACTGAAGCTTTCTTT.

J is TRBJ1-4 and V is TRBV5-1; 7 nucleotides line up with TRBD1. The CDR3 totals 15 residues. The germline gives CDR1 SGHRS, CDR2 YFSETQ. J gave up 5 bases and V 0 bases, and 4 bases lay outside the gene matches. The CDR3 sequence is CASSLAGDRNEKLFF. DNA for the CDR3: TGCGCCAGCAGCTTGGCCGGGGACAGAAATGAAAAACTGTTTTTT.

This chain uses TRBV15 with TRBJ1-4; tentatively, D is TRBD1 (5 bases). V lost 0 bases and J 7 bases, leaving 9 bases between the germline ends. Germline-derived CDR1 and CDR2 are LNHNV and YYDKDF (reference sequence). The CDR3 loop spans 14 amino acids. The CDR3, as DNA: TGTGCCACCAGCAGAGATCGGAGGGGTGAAAAACTGTTTTTT. The encoded protein is CATSRDRRGEKLFF. Drawing the rest from reference TRBV15 and TRBJ1-4, the complete variable domain is DAMVIQNPRYQVTQFGKPVTLSCSQTLNHNVMYWYQQKSSQAPKLLFHYYDKDFNNEADTPDNFQSRRPNTSFCFLDIRSPGLGDTAMYLCATSRDRRGEKLFFGSGTQLSVL.

The J gene is TRBJ1-2, the V gene TRBV30; 9 bases line up with TRBD1. Germline V gives CDR1 GTSNPN, CDR2 SVGIG (reference sequence). After removal of 5 bases from V and 4 bases from J, the junction contained 8 bases not matched to a gene. The CDR3 is 14 amino acids. CDR3 in DNA: TGTGCCTGGTCGATACAGGGGGCAAGCTATGGCTACACCTTC. Translating it yields CAWSIQGASYGYTF.

This chain uses TRBV7-2 with TRBJ1-2; D gene ambiguous. The V end was cut by 3 bases, the J end by 4 bases, with 15 bases between. The CDR3 contains 15 residues. Germline-derived CDR1 and CDR2 are SGHTA and FQGNSA. For the CDR3, the DNA is TGTGCCAGCAGCTTGCGCAGGCAGGTGACCTATGGCTACACCTTC. The encoded protein is CASSLRRQVTYGYTF.

Only a few counts were recorded for this clone. This chain links TRBV9 with TRBJ1-1; maybe TRBD1 (5 bases). This CDR3 comprises 13 residues. Per germline, CDR1 SGDLS and CDR2 YYNGEE. V was pared by 3 bases and J by 3 bases, with 9 bases between. The CDR3 sequence is CASSEGEDTEAFF. The CDR3 region has the DNA TGTGCCAGCAGCGAAGGGGAAGACACTGAAGCTTTCTTT.

The chain uses TRBV30 and TRBJ2-3, with D unresolved. CDR3 length equals 15 residues. The V gene lost 1 base and the J gene lost 2 bases, with 13 bases spanning the gap. The germline V gene has CDR1 GTSNPN and CDR2 SVGIG (reference sequence). The CDR3 sequence is CAWSALVSPTDTQYF. CDR3 nucleotide sequence: TGTGCCTGGAGTGCCCTGGTGAGCCCCACAGATACGCAGTATTTT.

The J gene is TRBJ2-7, the V gene TRBV29-1; 10 bases match TRBD1. V shed 4 bases, J shed 3 bases, and the junction held 0 bases outside the gene matches. Germline V gene lookup returns CDR1 SQVTM and CDR2 ANQGSEA. The CDR3 loop spans 12 amino acids. CDR3 loop: CSVGTGGYEQYF. CDR3 DNA: TGCAGCGTTGGGACAGGGGGCTACGAGCAGTACTTC.

The chain employs TRBV5-1 and TRBJ1-5; D is unresolved. The CDR3 has 15 residues. V dropped 0 bases and J dropped 5 bases, with 12 bases sitting between them. Germline CDR1 reads SGHRS; CDR2 reads YFSETQ. DNA of the CDR3: TGCGCCAGCAGCTTGGCCGGAGGGTTGGATCAGCCCCAGCATTTT. Translation gives CASSLAGGLDQPQHF.

The rearrangement links TRBV7-9 to TRBJ2-7; D possibly corresponds to TRBD2 (5 bases). V was clipped by 4 bases and J by 3 bases, with 10 bases between them. CDR3 length: 13 residues. Germline CDR1 reads SEHNR; CDR2 reads FQNEAQ (reference sequence). The DNA for the CDR3 is TGTGCCAGCAGCTGGGGAGCAGGCTACGAGCAGTACTTC. This codes for CASSWGAGYEQYF.

This clone was detected only once. The chain joins TRBV28 to TRBJ1-5; D is unclear. CDR1 is MDHEN and CDR2 is SYDVKM in the germline V gene. The CDR3 is 12 residues long. V lost 2 bases and J 6 bases, leaving 5 bases between the germline ends. CDR3 region: CASSLLLQPQHF. CDR3 nucleotides: TGTGCCAGCAGTTTACTACTTCAGCCCCAGCATTTT. The whole variable domain, remainder taken from reference TRBV28 and TRBJ1-5, is DVKVTQSSRYLVKRTGEKVFLECVQDMDHENMFWYRQDPGLGLRLIYFSYDVKMKEKGDIPEGYSVSREKKERFSLILESASTNQTSMYLCASSLLLQPQHFGDGTRLSIL.

In this sample, this clone turned up once. The rearrangement uses TRBV7-8 and TRBJ2-3, with D tentatively TRBD2 (5 bases). Germline V gene sequence: CDR1 SGHVS, CDR2 FQNEAQ. This CDR3 is built from 15 residues. Trimming removed 3 bases from V and 0 bases from J, with 10 bases in between. CDR3 in DNA: TGTGCCAGCAGCTTTGGGGAGTCTAGCACAGATACGCAGTATTTT. Protein product: CASSFGESSTDTQYF.

The chain links TRBV27 to TRBJ2-7, with 9 bases lining up with TRBD1. Germline V lookup: CDR1 MNHEY, CDR2 SMNVEV (reference sequence). This CDR3 contains 15 residues. V lost 8 bases, J lost 8 bases, and 16 bases stayed unmatched. The CDR3 reads CASVSTGGAGIKQYF. CDR3 coding DNA: TGTGCCAGCGTGTCTACAGGGGGCGCTGGAATAAAGCAGTACTTC.

This clone was seen just once. The chain recombines TRBV25-1 with TRBJ2-5, with D maybe TRBD2 (5 bases). Germline lookup yields CDR1 MGHDK and CDR2 SYGVNS. The length of the CDR3 is 13 residues. The germline V and J ends were trimmed by 3 bases and 1 base, with 6 bases remaining between them. CDR3 coding DNA: TGTGCCAGCAGTGACGGGGTCCAAGAGACCCAGTACTTC. It codes for CASSDGVQETQYF.

This clone was seen just once. The chain has TRBV12-5 and TRBJ1-3; 7 bases agree with TRBD1. Germline CDR1 and CDR2: LGHNT and FRNRAP. After removal of 6 bases from V and 0 bases from J, the junction contained 14 bases not matched to a gene. CDR3 length equals 18 residues. CDR3: CASGSGAGGSFSGNTIYF. Here the CDR3 DNA reads TGTGCTAGTGGGTCCGGGGCAGGGGGGTCCTTCTCTGGAAACACCATATATTTT. Drawing the rest from reference TRBV12-5 and TRBJ1-3, the complete variable domain is DARVTQTPRHKVTEMGQEVTMRCQPILGHNTVFWYRQTMMQGLELLAYFRNRAPLDDSGMPKDRFSAEMPDATLATLKIQPSEPRDSAVYFCASGSGAGGSFSGNTIYFGEGSWLTVV.

The rearrangement links TRBV29-1 to TRBJ1-2; the D gene is possibly TRBD1 (6 bases). CDR3 length: 13 amino acids. V lost 3 bases and J 4 bases, leaving 12 bases between the germline ends. CDR1 is SQVTM, CDR2 ANQGSEA, per germline. DNA for the CDR3: TGCAGCGTTGAGGAAGGGACACCCTATGGCTACACCTTC. Translation: CSVEEGTPYGYTF.

The chain joins TRBV15 to TRBJ2-5; TRBD1 agrees at 8 bases. Germline assignment: CDR1 LNHNV and CDR2 YYDKDF (reference sequence). This CDR3 has 14 residues. J gave up 5 bases and V 4 bases, and 6 bases lay outside the gene matches. CDR3 sequence (DNA): TGTGCCACCAGCAAAGGACAGGGAGAGGAGACCCAGTACTTC. Its translation: CATSKGQGEETQYF.

For the CDR3, the DNA is TGTGCCAGCAGCTCCCCAGAAGGGGCAAGAGTCACAGATACGCAGTATTTT. It translates to CASSSPEGARVTDTQYF. This chain connects TRBV7-9 to TRBJ2-3; possibly TRBD1 for D (5 bases). Germline CDR1 is SEHNR and CDR2 is FQNEAQ (reference sequence). V was cut by 4 bases and J by 2 bases, with 19 bases left in between. The CDR3 totals 17 residues.

The chain links TRBV5-1 to TRBJ2-1; 8 bases map to TRBD1. The CDR3 loop spans 15 amino acids. Per the germline V gene, CDR1 is SGHRS and CDR2 is YFSETQ. J was trimmed by 4 bases and V by 3 bases; bases with no gene match: 6. The DNA for the CDR3 is TGCGCCAGCAGCTACGGGACAGGAGGATACAATGAGCAGTTCTTC. Translation gives CASSYGTGGYNEQFF.

The CDR3 nucleotides read TGCGCCAGCAGCCAAGAGGGTTCAGGGTACTCACCCCTCCACTTT. This sequence encodes CASSQEGSGYSPLHF. The chain has TRBV4-3 and TRBJ1-6; D may be TRBD1 (5 bases). This CDR3 spans 15 amino acids. Germline CDR1 and CDR2: LGHNA and YSLEER. The germline V and J ends were trimmed by 0 bases and 10 bases, with 13 bases remaining between them.

For the CDR3, the DNA is TGCGCCAGCAGCTTTGATGACTTGGGAGGCTCCGAGCAGTACTTC. Translation: CASSFDDLGGSEQYF. The chain combines TRBV5-1 with TRBJ2-7, with TRBD2 as a possible D gene (6 bases). V lost 2 bases and J lost 6, with 18 bases in between. Germline V gene data show CDR1 as SGHRS and CDR2 as YFSETQ. CDR3 length equals 15 residues. Drawing the rest from reference TRBV5-1 and TRBJ2-7, the complete variable domain is KAGVTQTPRYLIKTRGQQVTLSCSPISGHRSVSWYQQTPGQGLQFLFEYFSETQRNKGNFPGRFSGRQFSNSRSEMNVSTLELGDSALYLCASSFDDLGGSEQYFGPGTRLTVT.